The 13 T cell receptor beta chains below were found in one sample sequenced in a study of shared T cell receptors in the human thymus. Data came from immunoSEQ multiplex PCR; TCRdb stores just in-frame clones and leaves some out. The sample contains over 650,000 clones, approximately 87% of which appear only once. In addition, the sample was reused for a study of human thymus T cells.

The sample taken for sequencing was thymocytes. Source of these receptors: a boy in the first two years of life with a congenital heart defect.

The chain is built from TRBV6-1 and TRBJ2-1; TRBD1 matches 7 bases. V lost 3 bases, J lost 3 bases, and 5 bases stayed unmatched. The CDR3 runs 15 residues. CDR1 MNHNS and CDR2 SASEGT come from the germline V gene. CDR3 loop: CASSDLGQDYNEQFF. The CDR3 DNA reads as TGTGCCAGCAGTGACCTAGGACAGGACTACAATGAGCAGTTCTTC.

The CDR3 sequence: CASTSSPRKAEAFF. The CDR3 region has the DNA TGTGCCAGTACCAGCTCCCCTAGGAAGGCTGAAGCTTTCTTT. The chain couples TRBV19 to TRBJ1-1, with D hard to call. Germline assignment: CDR1 LNHDA and CDR2 SQIVND (reference sequence). Trimming shortened V by 7 bases and J by 6 bases, and 18 bases separated the two germline ends. This CDR3 has 14 amino acids.

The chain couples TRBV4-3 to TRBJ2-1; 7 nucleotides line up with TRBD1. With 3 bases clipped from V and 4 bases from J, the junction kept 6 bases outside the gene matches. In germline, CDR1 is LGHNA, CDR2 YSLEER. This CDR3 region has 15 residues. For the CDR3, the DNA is TGCGCCAGCAGCCATGTGAAGGACAGGTACAATGAGCAGTTCTTC. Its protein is CASSHVKDRYNEQFF.

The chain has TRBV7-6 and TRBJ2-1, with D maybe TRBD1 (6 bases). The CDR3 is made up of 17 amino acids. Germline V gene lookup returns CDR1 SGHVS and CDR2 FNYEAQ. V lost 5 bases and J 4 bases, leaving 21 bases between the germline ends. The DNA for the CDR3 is TGTGCCAGCAGCCCCCCACGTAAACAGGGCCCTTACAATGAGCAGTTCTTC. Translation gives CASSPPRKQGPYNEQFF.

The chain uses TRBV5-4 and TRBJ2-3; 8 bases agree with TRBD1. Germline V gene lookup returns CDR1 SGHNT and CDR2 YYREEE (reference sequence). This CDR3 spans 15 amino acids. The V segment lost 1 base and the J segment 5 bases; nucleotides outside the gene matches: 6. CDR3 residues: CASSLSPDRVDTQYF. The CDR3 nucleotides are TGTGCCAGCAGCTTGAGCCCGGACAGGGTAGATACGCAGTATTTT.

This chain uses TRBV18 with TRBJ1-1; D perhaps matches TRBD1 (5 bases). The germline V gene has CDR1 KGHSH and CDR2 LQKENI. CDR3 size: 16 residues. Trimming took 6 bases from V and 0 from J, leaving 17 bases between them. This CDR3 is CASSPATGLMNTEAFF. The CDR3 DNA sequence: TGTGCCAGCTCCCCGGCAACAGGCCTAATGAACACTGAAGCTTTCTTT. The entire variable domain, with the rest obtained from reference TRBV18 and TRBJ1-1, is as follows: NAGVMQNPRHLVRRRGQEARLRCSPMKGHSHVYWYRQLPEEGLKFMVYLQKENIIDESGMPKERFSAEFPKEGPSILRIQQVVRGDSAAYFCASSPATGLMNTEAFFGQGTRLTVV.

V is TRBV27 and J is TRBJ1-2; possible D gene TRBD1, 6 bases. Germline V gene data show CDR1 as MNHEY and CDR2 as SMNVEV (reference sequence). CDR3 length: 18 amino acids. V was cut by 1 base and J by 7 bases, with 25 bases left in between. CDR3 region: CASSLLALGPQGLGGYTF. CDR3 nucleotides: TGTGCCAGCAGTTTATTGGCTTTAGGGCCACAGGGTTTGGGTGGCTACACCTTC.

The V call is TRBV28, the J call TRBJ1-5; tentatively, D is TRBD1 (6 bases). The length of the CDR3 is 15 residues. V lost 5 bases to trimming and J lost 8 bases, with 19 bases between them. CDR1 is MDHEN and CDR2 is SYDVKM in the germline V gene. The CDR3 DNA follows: TGTGCCAGCAGTCCACCATCCCTCCAGGGGAAGCCCCAGCATTTT. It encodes CASSPPSLQGKPQHF.

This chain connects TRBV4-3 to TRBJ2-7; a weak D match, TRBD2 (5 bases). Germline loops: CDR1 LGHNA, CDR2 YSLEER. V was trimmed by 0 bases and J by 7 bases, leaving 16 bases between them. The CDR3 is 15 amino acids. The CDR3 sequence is CASSQEIRVRGEQYF. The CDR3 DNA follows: TGCGCCAGCAGCCAAGAAATAAGAGTTCGGGGAGAGCAGTACTTC.

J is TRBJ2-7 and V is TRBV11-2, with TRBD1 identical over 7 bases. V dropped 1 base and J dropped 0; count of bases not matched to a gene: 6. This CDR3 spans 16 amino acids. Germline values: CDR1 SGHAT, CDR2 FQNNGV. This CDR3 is CASSLVDRAPSYEQYF. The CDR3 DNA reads TGTGCCAGCAGCTTAGTAGACAGGGCCCCCTCCTACGAGCAGTACTTC.

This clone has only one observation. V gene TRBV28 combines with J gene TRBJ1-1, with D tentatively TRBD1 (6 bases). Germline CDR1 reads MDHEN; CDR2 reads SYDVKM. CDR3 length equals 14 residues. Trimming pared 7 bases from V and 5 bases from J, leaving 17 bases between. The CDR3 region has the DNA TGTGCCAGCACCCATCGACAGGTGGATACTGAAGCTTTCTTT. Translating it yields CASTHRQVDTEAFF.

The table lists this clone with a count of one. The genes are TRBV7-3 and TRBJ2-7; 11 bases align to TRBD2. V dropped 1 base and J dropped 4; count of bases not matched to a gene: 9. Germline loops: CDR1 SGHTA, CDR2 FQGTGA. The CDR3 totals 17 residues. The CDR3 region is CASSLSPIAGGPYEQYF. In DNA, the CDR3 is TGTGCCAGCAGCTTAAGTCCCATAGCGGGGGGGCCGTACGAGCAGTACTTC.

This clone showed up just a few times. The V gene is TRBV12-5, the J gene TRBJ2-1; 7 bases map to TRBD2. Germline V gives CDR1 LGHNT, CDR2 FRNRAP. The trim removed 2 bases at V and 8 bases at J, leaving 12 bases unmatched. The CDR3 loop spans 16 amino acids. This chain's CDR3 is CASGLTVGGSLHEQFF. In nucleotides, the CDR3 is TGTGCTAGTGGTTTGACGGTGGGCGGGAGCTTACATGAGCAGTTCTTC.